Included here is one T cell receptor beta chain sequence, with context. Its target is not known. Assay used: immunoSEQ multiplex PCR; TCRdb lists only in-frame clones, some missing. The sample holds millions of clones, just over 90% seen once. The sample is drawn from a study of shared clonotypes between healthy human individuals. Whole-study findings and limits: The researchers took only blood, and tissue repertoires probably look different. Non-shared clonotypes were found to have lower generation probabilities than the clonotypes that were shared by all four of the sorted-subset donors. In general, naive subsets displayed greater estimated richness than memory subsets did. For naive CD4 cells, approximately 4.7% of clonotypes were shared across a handful of donors.

The CDR3 length is 16 residues. Germline lookup yields CDR1 SGHTA and CDR2 FQGNSA. J was trimmed by 6 bases and V by 1 base; bases with no gene match: 7. This chain joins TRBV7-2 and TRBJ2-1; 9 nucleotides line up with TRBD2. The specimen was naive CD4+ T cells sorted from blood. This sample's subset: CD45RA+ positively selected. The receptor was isolated from a man aged 18 to 30 in good health. The CDR3 DNA follows: TGTGCCAGCAGCTTAGAGGCCGGGACTAGCATCAATGAGCAGTTCTTC. It codes for CASSLEAGTSINEQFF. Full variable domain (missing parts from reference TRBV7-2 and TRBJ2-1): GAGVSQSPSNKVTEKGKDVELRCDPISGHTALYWYRQSLGQGLEFLIYFQGNSAPDKSGLPSDRFSAERTGGSVSTLTIQRTQQEDSAVYLCASSLEAGTSINEQFFGPGTRLTVL.